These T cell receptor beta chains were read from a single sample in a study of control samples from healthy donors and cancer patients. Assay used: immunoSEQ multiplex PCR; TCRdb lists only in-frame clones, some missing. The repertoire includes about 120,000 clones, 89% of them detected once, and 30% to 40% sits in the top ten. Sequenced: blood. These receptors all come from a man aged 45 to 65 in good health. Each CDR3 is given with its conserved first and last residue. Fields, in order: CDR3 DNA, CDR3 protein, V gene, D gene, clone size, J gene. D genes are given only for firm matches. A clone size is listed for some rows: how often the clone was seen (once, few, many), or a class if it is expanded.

cdr3_nt: TGTGCCAGCAGAACCGGACAGCTAAACGCAGATACGCAGTATTTT
cdr3_aa: CASRTGQLNADTQYF
v_call: TRBV5-6
d_call: .
clone_size: .
j_call: TRBJ2-3

cdr3_nt: TGTGCCAGCAATGTTGAACCCGGGAGGAGTGTCAATGAGCAGTTCTTC
cdr3_aa: CASNVEPGRSVNEQFF
v_call: TRBV7-9
d_call: TRBD2
clone_size: once
j_call: TRBJ2-1

cdr3_nt: TGTGCCAGCAGGTTAAAGGAGTCTGGCTACACCTTC
cdr3_aa: CASRLKESGYTF
v_call: TRBV2
d_call: .
clone_size: .
j_call: TRBJ1-2

cdr3_nt: TGTGCCAGCAGCTCGGGACTAGCGGGGGGGCTATCCTACAATGAGCAGTTCTTC
cdr3_aa: CASSSGLAGGLSYNEQFF
v_call: TRBV5-5
d_call: TRBD2
clone_size: .
j_call: TRBJ2-1

cdr3_nt: TGTGCCAGCAGTTTAGATGGGGACCACGAGCAGTACTTC
cdr3_aa: CASSLDGDHEQYF
v_call: TRBV12-3/TRBV12-4
d_call: .
clone_size: .
j_call: TRBJ2-7

cdr3_nt: TGTGCCAGCAGTTACAGGGGACAGGGAACCGGGGAGCTGTTTTTT
cdr3_aa: CASSYRGQGTGELFF
v_call: TRBV6-6
d_call: TRBD1
clone_size: .
j_call: TRBJ2-2

cdr3_nt: TGTGCCAGCAGCGTAGGACAGGGGGCGGGCACTGAAGCTTTCTTT
cdr3_aa: CASSVGQGAGTEAFF
v_call: TRBV9
d_call: TRBD1
clone_size: once
j_call: TRBJ1-1

cdr3_nt: TGTGCCAGCTCACCCTTGCGGGCAACAGATACGCAGTATTTT
cdr3_aa: CASSPLRATDTQYF
v_call: TRBV18
d_call: .
clone_size: .
j_call: TRBJ2-3

cdr3_nt: TGTGCCAGCTCACCTCCCCCAGGTTCGGCCAAAAACATTCAGTACTTC
cdr3_aa: CASSPPPGSAKNIQYF
v_call: TRBV18
d_call: .
clone_size: few
j_call: TRBJ2-4

cdr3_nt: TGTGCCAGCAGTGTTGGGACAGGCTGGGAGACCCAGTACTTC
cdr3_aa: CASSVGTGWETQYF
v_call: TRBV2
d_call: TRBD1
clone_size: .
j_call: TRBJ2-5